These 26 T cell receptor beta chains came from one sample sequenced in a study of T cell responses to AZD1222 COVID-19 vaccine. TCRdb's table, derived via immunoSEQ multiplex PCR, lists solely in-frame clones and lacks some. The sample consists of around 150,000 clones, roughly 91% of them appearing once. The sample consisted of peripheral blood, taken 28 days after the second AZD1222 dose. Receptor source: an adult who received the AZD1222 COVID-19 vaccine.

This clone was seen more than once but under ten times. This chain uses TRBV7-3 with TRBJ2-7; 10 bases match TRBD1. The germline V gene encodes CDR1 SGHTA and CDR2 FQGTGA. V dropped 11 bases and J dropped 3; count of bases not matched to a gene: 7. This CDR3 has 13 amino acids. CDR3 loop: CAPGTGVFYEQYF. As DNA, the CDR3 is TGTGCCCCAGGGACAGGGGTTTTCTACGAGCAGTACTTC.

The chain carries TRBV12-3 or TRBV12-4 and TRBJ2-2; no definite D call. There are 12 residues in the CDR3. Trimming left V 0 bases short and J 7 bases short, with 3 bases between. CDR3 amino acids: CASSLAVGELFF. CDR3 bases: TGTGCCAGCAGTTTAGCGGTCGGGGAGCTGTTTTTT.

This chain uses TRBV6-5 with TRBJ1-5, with a possible D match to TRBD1 (5 bases). The germline V gene encodes CDR1 MNHEY and CDR2 SVGAGI. Trimming removed 0 bases at V and 1 base at J, with 7 bases between. The CDR3 loop spans 15 amino acids. The CDR3 bases are TGTGCCAGCAGTTACTCTCGGGGCAGCAATCAGCCCCAGCATTTT. Translated: CASSYSRGSNQPQHF.

This clone was seen a handful of times. The V call is TRBV3-1 (or the pseudogene TRBV3-2), the J call TRBJ2-7; D unresolved. V lost 5 bases, J lost 3 bases, and 20 bases lay in between. CDR1 and CDR2 from the germline V gene are LGHDT and YNNKEL (reference sequence). This CDR3 comprises 16 residues. CDR3 nucleotides: TGTGCCAGCAGCGAAGGCCAGGCAGGACCAAACTACGAGCAGTACTTC. Protein sequence: CASSEGQAGPNYEQYF.

The genes are TRBV30 and TRBJ2-3; TRBD2 matches at 12 bases. CDR1 is GTSNPN, CDR2 SVGIG, per germline (reference sequence). The V gene end was trimmed by 5 bases and the J gene end by 3 bases; junction bases not matched to a gene: 6. This CDR3 contains 15 residues. The CDR3 DNA is TGTGCCTGGTTGACTAGCGGGGGATCGACAGATACGCAGTATTTT. Protein: CAWLTSGGSTDTQYF.

The chain carries TRBV5-4 and TRBJ1-2; no firm D call. The length of the CDR3 is 14 residues. Germline values: CDR1 SGHNT, CDR2 YYREEE (reference sequence). The germline V and J ends were trimmed by 1 base and 5 bases, with 12 bases remaining between them. The CDR3 DNA reads as TGTGCCAGCAGCTTGTCGCCAAACCGATATGGCTACACCTTC. Translation: CASSLSPNRYGYTF.

This chain joins TRBV6-5 and TRBJ2-7, with a weak D call TRBD2 (6 bases). Germline V CDR1 and CDR2: MNHEY, SVGAGI. The CDR3 has 14 amino acids. V was shortened by 7 bases and J by 2 bases, with 15 bases between the two germline ends. CDR3 in DNA: TGTGCCAGCACCCAGGGACTCTACACCTACGAGCAGTACTTC. This gives the protein CASTQGLYTYEQYF.

The chain joins TRBV27 to TRBJ2-6; D might be TRBD2 (5 bases). Deletions cut 7 bases from V and 1 base from J, with 14 bases between. This CDR3 has 16 residues. CDR1 and CDR2 (germline): MNHEY, SMNVEV (reference sequence). The CDR3 sequence is CASMFIRGSGANVLTF. The CDR3 nucleotides read TGTGCCAGCATGTTTATCCGGGGTTCTGGGGCCAACGTCCTGACTTTC.

The genes are TRBV12-5 and TRBJ2-5, with 13 bases matching TRBD2. CDR1 LGHNT and CDR2 FRNRAP come from the germline V gene. There are 16 residues in the CDR3. V lost 6 bases and J lost 7; bases outside the gene matches: 11. This CDR3 reads CASGPSGLAGYGTQYF. DNA for the CDR3: TGTGCTAGTGGCCCTTCGGGACTAGCGGGGTATGGGACCCAGTACTTC.

Only a few counts were recorded for this clone. This chain connects TRBV7-9 to TRBJ2-5, with 7 bases lining up with TRBD2. The junction had 8 bases not matched to a gene; V was cut back by 0 bases and J by 1 base. This CDR3 comprises 17 residues. CDR1 and CDR2 from the germline V gene are SEHNR and FQNEAQ (reference sequence). In nucleotides, the CDR3 is TGTGCCAGCAGCTTAGCGGAGGGGACTACCATCCAAGAGACCCAGTACTTC. This encodes CASSLAEGTTIQETQYF.

This clone came up once. The chain carries TRBV6-5 and TRBJ2-2; D tentatively reads TRBD1 or TRBD2 (6 bases each). Trimming cost V 0 bases and J 0 bases, with 8 bases left between them. Germline CDR1 and CDR2: MNHEY and SVGAGI. This CDR3 comprises 16 residues. CDR3 sequence reads: CASSYSGGANTGELFF. The DNA of the CDR3 is TGTGCCAGCAGTTACTCCGGGGGCGCGAACACCGGGGAGCTGTTTTTT.

The V call is TRBV28, the J call TRBJ1-2; D ambiguous. The CDR3 is made up of 13 amino acids. Germline CDR1 and CDR2: MDHEN and SYDVKM. V was shortened by 2 bases and J by 6 bases, with 10 bases between the two germline ends. Here the CDR3 DNA reads TGTGCCAGCAGTTTACTTCCGAGGGATGGCTACACCTTC. It is translated as CASSLLPRDGYTF.

V usage is TRBV4-2 and J usage is TRBJ2-3; TRBD2 agrees at 9 bases. Trimming at V came to 5 bases and at J to 4 bases, leaving 10 bases not matched to a gene. Per germline, CDR1 LGHNA and CDR2 YNFKEQ. The CDR3 spans 16 residues. DNA for the CDR3: TGTGCCAGCAGCGGAGTAGCGGGAGAAATCGCAGATACGCAGTATTTT. This gives the protein CASSGVAGEIADTQYF.

This clone was observed a handful of times. This chain joins TRBV10-2 and TRBJ1-4; D remains unclear. CDR1 and CDR2 from the germline V gene are WSHSY and SAAADI. Between the trimmed V and J ends, which lost 0 bases and 0 bases, there was a span of 5 bases. The CDR3 spans 15 residues. The CDR3 coding sequence is TGCGCCAGCAGTGAGTCTACGGCAACTAATGAAAAACTGTTTTTT. It is translated as CASSESTATNEKLFF.

This chain connects TRBV6-2 or TRBV6-3 to TRBJ1-2; D gene uncertain. The V end lost 2 bases, the J end lost 4 bases, and 8 bases lay between the germline ends. The CDR3 spans 13 residues. Germline V gives CDR1 MNHEY, CDR2 SVGEGT. Here the CDR3 reads CASSYSPPYGYTF. The CDR3 nucleotides read TGTGCCAGCAGTTACAGCCCGCCCTATGGCTACACCTTC.

This clone is a singleton in its sample. The rearrangement links TRBV10-2 to TRBJ2-1; either TRBD1 or TRBD2 may fit D (5 bases each). Germline values: CDR1 WSHSY, CDR2 SAAADI. The CDR3 runs 16 residues. V dropped 2 bases and J dropped 0 bases, with 11 bases sitting between them. This chain's CDR3 is CASSENRGPSYNEQFF. DNA of the CDR3: TGCGCCAGCAGTGAGAATCGGGGCCCCTCCTACAATGAGCAGTTCTTC.

V gene TRBV5-1 combines with J gene TRBJ2-7, with 9 bases identical to TRBD1. The CDR3 loop spans 17 amino acids. The ends lost 4 bases at V and 1 base at J; junction bases unmatched: 12. Germline CDR1 SGHRS, CDR2 YFSETQ. The CDR3 loop is CASSIPGQGGGSYEQYF. DNA of the CDR3: TGCGCCAGCAGCATTCCGGGACAGGGAGGAGGATCCTACGAGCAGTACTTC.

The CDR3 here is CASRETGLTNQPQHF. The CDR3 DNA reads TGTGCCAGCAGAGAGACAGGGCTGACAAATCAGCCCCAGCATTTT. This chain links TRBV28 with TRBJ1-5, with 7 bases fitting TRBD1. V lost 6 bases and J lost 4; bases outside the gene matches: 9. Germline CDR1 and CDR2: MDHEN and SYDVKM. The CDR3 covers 15 residues. The whole variable domain, remainder taken from reference TRBV28 and TRBJ1-5, is DVKVTQSSRYLVKRTGEKVFLECVQDMDHENMFWYRQDPGLGLRLIYFSYDVKMKEKGDIPEGYSVSREKKERFSLILESASTNQTSMYLCASRETGLTNQPQHFGDGTRLSIL.

This rearrangement joins TRBV5-1 to TRBJ2-3; the D gene is possibly TRBD1 (5 bases). Germline loops: CDR1 SGHRS, CDR2 YFSETQ. This CDR3 has 15 amino acids. V was clipped by 3 bases and J by 1 base, with 12 bases between them. CDR3 DNA: TGCGCCAGCAGCTCAAGGGGTGCGGGCACAGATACGCAGTATTTT. Translating it yields CASSSRGAGTDTQYF.

The rearrangement joins TRBV3-1 (or the pseudogene TRBV3-2) to TRBJ1-6; possible D gene TRBD1, 6 bases. Germline CDR1 and CDR2: LGHDT and YNNKEL (reference sequence). This CDR3 has 15 residues. Trimming left V 3 bases short and J 6 bases short, with 12 bases between. The chain's CDR3 is CASSQQRQVNSPLHF. The CDR3 region has the DNA TGTGCCAGCAGCCAGCAAAGACAGGTTAATTCACCCCTCCACTTT.

This clone occurred once. CDR3 protein: CASSLEGLAGGRFFGDTQYF. In nucleotides, the CDR3 is TGTGCCAGCAGCTTAGAGGGACTAGCGGGGGGAAGGTTTTTCGGTGATACGCAGTATTTT. The chain combines TRBV11-2 with TRBJ2-3; 15 bases map to TRBD2. V was clipped by 0 bases and J by 6 bases; unmatched bases: 13. This CDR3 spans 20 amino acids. Germline V gene data show CDR1 as SGHAT and CDR2 as FQNNGV.

This clone came up a few times. The V gene is TRBV27, the J gene TRBJ1-3; D may be TRBD1 (5 bases). V lost 3 bases to trimming and J lost 0 bases, with 9 bases between them. Germline V gene data show CDR1 as MNHEY and CDR2 as SMNVEV (reference sequence). The length of the CDR3 is 15 residues. As DNA, the CDR3 is TGTGCCAGCAGTTTGTCAGGGAGCTCTGGAAACACCATATATTTT. It is translated as CASSLSGSSGNTIYF.

This chain uses TRBV12-3 or TRBV12-4 with TRBJ1-1; 9 bases align to TRBD1. This CDR3 has 13 residues. J gave up 10 bases and V 3 bases, and 6 bases lay outside the gene matches. The CDR3: CASSLGQGTTAFF. CDR3 DNA sequence: TGTGCCAGCAGTTTGGGACAGGGTACTACAGCTTTCTTT.

The chain carries TRBV4-1 and TRBJ2-7; a weak D match, TRBD2 (5 bases). Germline V CDR1 and CDR2: MGHRA, YSYEKL. Trimming stripped 0 bases from V and 3 bases from J, with 18 bases between. CDR3 length: 17 residues. The CDR3 sequence: CASSQDFVRRRDYEQYF. The CDR3 region has the DNA TGCGCCAGCAGCCAAGATTTTGTAAGGCGCCGGGACTACGAGCAGTACTTC.

This rearrangement joins TRBV30 to TRBJ1-6; D unclear. Looked up from germline, CDR1 is GTSNPN and CDR2 is SVGIG (reference sequence). Trimming pared 2 bases from V and 7 bases from J, leaving 9 bases between. This CDR3 is 13 amino acids long. CDR3 loop: CAWSPTRNSPLHF. CDR3 in DNA: TGTGCCTGGAGTCCAACCAGGAATTCACCCCTCCACTTT.

This chain links TRBV30 with TRBJ2-4; D ambiguous. Per the germline V gene, CDR1 is GTSNPN and CDR2 is SVGIG (reference sequence). Trimming pared 3 bases from V and 0 bases from J, leaving 6 bases between. The CDR3 covers 13 residues. The CDR3: CAWSLLAKNIQYF. The DNA of the CDR3 is TGTGCCTGGAGCCTACTAGCCAAAAACATTCAGTACTTC. The whole variable domain, remainder taken from reference TRBV30 and TRBJ2-4, is SQTIHQWPATLVQPVGSPLSLECTVEGTSNPNLYWYRQAAGRGLQLLFYSVGIGQISSEVPQNLSASRPQDRQFILSSKKLLLSDSGFYLCAWSLLAKNIQYFGAGTRLSVL.